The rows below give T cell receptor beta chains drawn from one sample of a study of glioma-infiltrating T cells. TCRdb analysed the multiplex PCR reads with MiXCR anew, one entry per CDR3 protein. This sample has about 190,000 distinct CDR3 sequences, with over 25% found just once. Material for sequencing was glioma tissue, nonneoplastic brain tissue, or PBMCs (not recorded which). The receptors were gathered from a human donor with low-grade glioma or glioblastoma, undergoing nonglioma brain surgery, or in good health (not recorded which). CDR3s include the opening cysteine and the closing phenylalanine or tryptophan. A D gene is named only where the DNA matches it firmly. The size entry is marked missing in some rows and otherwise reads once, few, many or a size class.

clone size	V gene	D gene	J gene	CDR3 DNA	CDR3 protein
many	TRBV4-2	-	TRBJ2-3	TGTGCCAGCAGCCAAAGCTTCAGCACAGATACGCAGTATTTT	CASSQSFSTDTQYF
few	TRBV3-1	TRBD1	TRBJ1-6	TGTGCCAGCAGCCAAGGGTCAGGGGGGAATTCACCCCTCCACTTT	CASSQGSGGNSPLHF
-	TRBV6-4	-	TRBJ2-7	TGTGCCAGCAGTGCAGGGGAGGTCGCCTACAACGAGCAGTACTTC	CASSAGEVAYNEQYF
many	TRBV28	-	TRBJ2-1	TGTGCCAGCAGGAGTCCCATCGGGACGGGACTTAGCGATGAGCAGTTCTTC	CASRSPIGTGLSDEQFF
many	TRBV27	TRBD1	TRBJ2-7	TGTGCCAACATCCGGTGGGGACAGGGTAACTACGAGCAGTACTTC	CANIRWGQGNYEQYF
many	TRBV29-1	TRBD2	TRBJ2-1	TGCAGCGTTGTCGCGGGAGGCAACAATGAGCAGTTCTTC	CSVVAGGNNEQFF
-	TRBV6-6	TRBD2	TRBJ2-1	TGTGCCAGCAGTTACTCTTGGCTAGCGGGGTCCAATGAGCAGTTCTTC	CASSYSWLAGSNEQFF
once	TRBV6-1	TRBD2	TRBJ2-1	TGTGCCAGCAGGGGATCCGGGACTAGAGGGAGTAATCTCTACAATGAGCAGTTCTTC	CASRGSGTRGSNLYNEQFF
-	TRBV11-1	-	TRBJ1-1	TGTACCAGCAGCTTAACCCCAAACGGTGAACCTTTCTTT	CTSSLTPNGEPFF
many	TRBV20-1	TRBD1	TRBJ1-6	TGCAGTGCTAGAGATCTGCCTTCAGGGGGGAATTCACCCCTCCACTTT	CSARDLPSGGNSPLHF
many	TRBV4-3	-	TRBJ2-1	TGCGCCAGCAGCCAAATGAGGGGCAATGAGCAGTTCTTC	CASSQMRGNEQFF
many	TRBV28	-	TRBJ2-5	TGTGCCAGCGAGGCGAGACCGACTAACAAGGTGGAAGAGACCCAGTACTTC	CASEARPTNKVEETQYF
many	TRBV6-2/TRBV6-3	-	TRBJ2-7	TGTGCCAGCAGTTACTCGAAGGGAGGATTCTCCTACGAGCAGTACTTC	CASSYSKGGFSYEQYF
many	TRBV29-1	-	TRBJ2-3	TGCAGCGCCGAAGCGGGCTCGGGTGGAGGCACAGATACGCAGTATTTT	CSAEAGSGGGTDTQYF
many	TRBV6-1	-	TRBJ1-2	TGTGCCAGCAGTCCAAACTGGTCAAACTATGGCTACACCTTC	CASSPNWSNYGYTF
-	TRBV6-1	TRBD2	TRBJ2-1	TGTGCCAGCAGCGGGACTAGCGGGAGGGACAATGAGCAGTTCTTC	CASSGTSGRDNEQFF
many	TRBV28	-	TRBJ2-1	TGTGCCAGCACCCGATATTCCTACAATGAGCAGTTCTTC	CASTRYSYNEQFF
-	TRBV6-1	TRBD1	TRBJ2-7	TGTGCCAGCAGTGAGGGACAGGGTTGGTACGAGCATCACTTC	CASSEGQGWYEHHF
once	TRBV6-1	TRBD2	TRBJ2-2	TGTGCCAGCAGGGGAACAGCGGGAGGCACCGGGGAGCTGTTTTTT	CASRGTAGGTGELFF
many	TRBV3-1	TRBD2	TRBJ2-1	TGTGCCAGCAGCCTCCGGACTAGCGGGAGACGTTACAATGAGCAGTTCTTC	CASSLRTSGRRYNEQFF
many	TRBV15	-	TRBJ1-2	TGTGCCACCAGCAGAGTGCTAGGGGCGGACTATGGCTACACCTTC	CATSRVLGADYGYTF
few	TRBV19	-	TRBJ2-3	TGTGCCACCGAGATGGGAGCGGGAGATACGCAGTATTTT	CATEMGAGDTQYF
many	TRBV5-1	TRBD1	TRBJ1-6	TGCGCCAGCAGCCAAGGACAGGGAGTCTGGAATTCACCCCTCCACTTT	CASSQGQGVWNSPLHF
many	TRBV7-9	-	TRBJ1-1	TGTGCCAGCAGCTTAGCCGGGGTGGACACTGAAGCTTTCTTT	CASSLAGVDTEAFF
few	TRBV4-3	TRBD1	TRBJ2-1	TGCGCCAGCAGCGAGGACAGGGCGCAGGCTACTGAGCAGTTCTTC	CASSEDRAQATEQFF
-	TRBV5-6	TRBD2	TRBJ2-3	TGTGCCAGCAGCTTGGGACTAGCGGGCTACACAGATACGCAGTATTTT	CASSLGLAGYTDTQYF
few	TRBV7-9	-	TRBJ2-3	TGTGCCAGCAGCTCAAACACAGGGCCCAACACGGATACGCAGTATTTT	CASSSNTGPNTDTQYF
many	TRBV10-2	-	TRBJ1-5	TGCGCCAGCAGTGAGTCCGGAACTCAGCCCCAGCATTTT	CASSESGTQPQHF
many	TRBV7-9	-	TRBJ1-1	TGTGCCAGCACCCGGGGGGTTGAGAACACTGAAGCTTTCTTT	CASTRGVENTEAFF
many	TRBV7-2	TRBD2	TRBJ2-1	TGTGCCAGCAGCTTGGAACTAGCGGGCATTTCCTACAATGAGCAGTTCTTC	CASSLELAGISYNEQFF
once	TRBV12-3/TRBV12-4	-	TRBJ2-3	TGTGCCAGCAGTGACGCCGCGGGGGCCCCGACCCTAGATACGCAGTATTTT	CASSDAAGAPTLDTQYF
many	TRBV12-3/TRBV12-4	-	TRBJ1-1	TGTGCCAGCAGTACAGGGTATCGGACTGAAGCTTTCTTT	CASSTGYRTEAFF
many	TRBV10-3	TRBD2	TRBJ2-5	TGTGCCATCTCCACTAGCGGGAGTGTCTCCCAAGAGACCCAGTACTTC	CAISTSGSVSQETQYF
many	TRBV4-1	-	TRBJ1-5	TGCGCCAGCAGCCAAGATAGTTTAGATGGGAAGCCCCAGCATTTT	CASSQDSLDGKPQHF
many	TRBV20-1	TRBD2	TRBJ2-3	TGCAGTGCTAAGACTAGCGGGACTAGCACAGATACGCAGTATTTT	CSAKTSGTSTDTQYF
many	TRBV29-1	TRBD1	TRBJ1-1	TGCAGCGTTGGCCCCAGGGGGGACACTGAAGCTTTCTTT	CSVGPRGDTEAFF
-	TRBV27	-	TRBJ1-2	TGTGCCAGCAGTTCCACTGACCGTATAAGTCGTCGGAGCTACACCTTC	CASSSTDRISRRSYTF
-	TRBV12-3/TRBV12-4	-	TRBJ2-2	TGTGCCAGCAGTTTAAGGGCTGGGAACACCGGGGAGCTGTTTTTT	CASSLRAGNTGELFF
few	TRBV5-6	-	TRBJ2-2	TGTGCCAGCAGCTCCGGGGGCACCGGGGAGCTGTTTTTT	CASSSGGTGELFF
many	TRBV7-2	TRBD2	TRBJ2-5	TGTGCCAGCAGCTTGGCGGGACTCGGGGGGGGGACCCAGTACTTC	CASSLAGLGGGTQYF
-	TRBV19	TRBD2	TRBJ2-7	TGTGCCAGTCTCTCAGCTGGGACTAGCGGGAGCTCTGAGCAGTACTTC	CASLSAGTSGSSEQYF
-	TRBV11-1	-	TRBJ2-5	TGTGCCAGCAGCAAGGACCAAGAGACCAAGTACTTC	CASSKDQETKYF
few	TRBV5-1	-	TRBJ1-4	TGCGCCAGCAGCTTGTATAACAGGGAGAACGAAAAACTGTTTTTT	CASSLYNRENEKLFF
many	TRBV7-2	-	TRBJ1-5	TGTGCCAGCAGCCCCGCGGGGGGGCTCGGCAATCAGCCCCAGCATTTT	CASSPAGGLGNQPQHF
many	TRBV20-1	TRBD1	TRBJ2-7	TGCAGTGCTTACCTGACAGGGGGCTACGATTACGAGCAGTACTTC	CSAYLTGGYDYEQYF
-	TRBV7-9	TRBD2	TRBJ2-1	TGTGCCAGCAGAACAACTAGCGGGAGTGATGTTTGGCAAGCGAATTCCTATGAGCAGTTCTTC	CASRTTSGSDVWQANSYEQFF
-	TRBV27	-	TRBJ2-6	TGTGCCACCCTCGCCCCGCCAGAGGCTGGAGCCAACGTCCTGACTTTC	CATLAPPEAGANVLTF
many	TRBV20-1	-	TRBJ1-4	TGCAGTGCTATGGGGCGGACTAATGAAAAACTGTTTTTT	CSAMGRTNEKLFF
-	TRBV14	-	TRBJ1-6	TGTGCCAGCAGCCAAGAACGGGGACGTCTCCACTTT	CASSQERGRLHF
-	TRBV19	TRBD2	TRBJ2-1	TGTGCCAGTAGCCAGGGACTAGGGGAGCCCGGAGGTCGGACAAATGAGCAGTTCTTC	CASSQGLGEPGGRTNEQFF
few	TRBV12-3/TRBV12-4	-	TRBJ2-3	TGTGCCAGCAGTTTGTCAGGGGCGGGGGATACGCAGTATTTT	CASSLSGAGDTQYF
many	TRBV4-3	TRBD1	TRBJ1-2	TGCGCCAGCAGCCAGGCAGGGGGGAACTATGGCTACACCTTC	CASSQAGGNYGYTF
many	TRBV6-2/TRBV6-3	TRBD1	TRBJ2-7	TGTGCCAGCAGTTTCCAACGGACAGGGAACGAGCAGTACTTC	CASSFQRTGNEQYF
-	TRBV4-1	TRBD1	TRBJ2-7	TGCGCCAGCAGCCCCGCTGCGGACAGGGGTCGAGAGCAGTACTTC	CASSPAADRGREQYF
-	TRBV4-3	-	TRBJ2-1	TGCGCCAGCAGCCAAGACTTAGGCAGGGTTGAGCAGTTCTTC	CASSQDLGRVEQFF
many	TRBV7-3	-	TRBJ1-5	TGTGCCAGCAGCTTAGTAGGCACAGACCTTAGCAATCAGCCCCAGCATTTT	CASSLVGTDLSNQPQHF
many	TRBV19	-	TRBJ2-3	TGTGCCAGTAGTAACATGCCGCGGGGCACAGATACGCAGTATTTT	CASSNMPRGTDTQYF
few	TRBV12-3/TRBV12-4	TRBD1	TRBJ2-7	TGTGCCAGCAGTGCGAGACAGGGCACCTTCCCCTACGAGCAGTACTTC	CASSARQGTFPYEQYF
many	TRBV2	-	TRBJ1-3	TGTGCCAGCAGTGATAACCCCGGGAACACCATATATTTT	CASSDNPGNTIYF